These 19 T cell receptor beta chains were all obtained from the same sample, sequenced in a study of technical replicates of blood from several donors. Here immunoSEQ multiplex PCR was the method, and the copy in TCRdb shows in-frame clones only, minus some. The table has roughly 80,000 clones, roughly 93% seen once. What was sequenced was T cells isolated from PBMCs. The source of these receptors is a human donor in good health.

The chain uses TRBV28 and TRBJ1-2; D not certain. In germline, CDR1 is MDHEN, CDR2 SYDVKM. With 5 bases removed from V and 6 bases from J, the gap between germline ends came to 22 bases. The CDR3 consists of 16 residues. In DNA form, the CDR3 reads TGTGCCAGCAGTGGAGTAGGCAGGACGGAGGTTAATGGCTACACCTTC. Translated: CASSGVGRTEVNGYTF.

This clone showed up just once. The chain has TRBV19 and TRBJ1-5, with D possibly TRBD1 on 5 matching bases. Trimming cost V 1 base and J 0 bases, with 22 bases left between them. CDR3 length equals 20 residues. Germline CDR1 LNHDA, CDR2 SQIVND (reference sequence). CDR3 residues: CASSIAPYTGTTGSNQPQHF. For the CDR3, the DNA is TGTGCCAGTAGTATAGCCCCGTATACAGGAACAACAGGTAGCAATCAGCCCCAGCATTTT.

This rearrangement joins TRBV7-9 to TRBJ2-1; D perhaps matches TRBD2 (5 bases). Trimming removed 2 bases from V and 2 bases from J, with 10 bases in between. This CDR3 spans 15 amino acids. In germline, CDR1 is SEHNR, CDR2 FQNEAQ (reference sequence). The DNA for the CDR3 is TGTGCCAGCAGCTTACTGAGGGCCCCCTACAATGAGCAGTTCTTC. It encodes CASSLLRAPYNEQFF.

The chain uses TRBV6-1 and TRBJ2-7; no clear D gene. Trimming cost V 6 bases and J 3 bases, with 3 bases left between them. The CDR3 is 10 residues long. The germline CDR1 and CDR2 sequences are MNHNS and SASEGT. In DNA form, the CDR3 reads TGTGCCAGCAGCAACTACGAGCAGTACTTC. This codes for CASSNYEQYF.

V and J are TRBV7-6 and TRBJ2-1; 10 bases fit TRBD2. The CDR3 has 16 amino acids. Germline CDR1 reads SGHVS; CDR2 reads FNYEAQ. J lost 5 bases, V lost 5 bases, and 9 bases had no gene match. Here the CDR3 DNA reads TGTGCCAGCAGCCAAGCTAGGAGCGGGGGGGACAATGAGCAGTTCTTC. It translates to CASSQARSGGDNEQFF.

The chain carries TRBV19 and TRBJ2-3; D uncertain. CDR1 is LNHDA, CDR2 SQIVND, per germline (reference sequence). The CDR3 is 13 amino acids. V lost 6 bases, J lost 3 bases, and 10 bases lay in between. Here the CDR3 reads CASRRETTDTQYF. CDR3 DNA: TGTGCCAGTAGACGAGAAACTACAGATACGCAGTATTTT.

CDR3 amino acids: CASSWGDRALGAEAFF. In DNA, the CDR3 is TGCGCCAGCAGCTGGGGGGACAGGGCCCTTGGGGCTGAAGCTTTCTTT. This sequence joins TRBV5-1 and TRBJ1-1, with TRBD1 matching over 9 bases. The CDR3 contains 16 residues. V lost 3 bases, J lost 6 bases, and 12 bases stayed unmatched. Looked up from germline, CDR1 is SGHRS and CDR2 is YFSETQ.

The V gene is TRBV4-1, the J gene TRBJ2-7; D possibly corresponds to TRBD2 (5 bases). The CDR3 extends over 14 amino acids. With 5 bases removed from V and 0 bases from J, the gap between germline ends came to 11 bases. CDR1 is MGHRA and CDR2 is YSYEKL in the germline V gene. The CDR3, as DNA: TGCGCCAGCAGCTTAACTAGATCCTCCTACGAGCAGTACTTC. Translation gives CASSLTRSSYEQYF.

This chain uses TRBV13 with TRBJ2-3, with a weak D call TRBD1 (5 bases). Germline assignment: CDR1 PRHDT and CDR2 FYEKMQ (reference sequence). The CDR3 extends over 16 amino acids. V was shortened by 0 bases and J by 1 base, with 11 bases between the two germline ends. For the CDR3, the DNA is TGTGCCAGCAGCTTAGGTACGTGGGGCGGCACAGATACGCAGTATTTT. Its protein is CASSLGTWGGTDTQYF.

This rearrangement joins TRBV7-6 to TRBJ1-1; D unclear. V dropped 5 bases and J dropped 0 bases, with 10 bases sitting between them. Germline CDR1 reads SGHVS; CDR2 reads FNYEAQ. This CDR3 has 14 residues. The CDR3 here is CASSPSGMNTEAFF. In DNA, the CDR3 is TGTGCCAGCAGCCCCTCGGGAATGAACACTGAAGCTTTCTTT.

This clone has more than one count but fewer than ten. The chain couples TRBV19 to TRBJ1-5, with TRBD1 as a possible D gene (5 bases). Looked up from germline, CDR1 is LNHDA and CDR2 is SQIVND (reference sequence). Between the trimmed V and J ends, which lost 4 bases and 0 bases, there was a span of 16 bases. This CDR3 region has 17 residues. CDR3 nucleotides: TGTGCCAGTAGTAATCAAAATACAGGTTATAGCAATCAGCCCCAGCATTTT. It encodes CASSNQNTGYSNQPQHF.

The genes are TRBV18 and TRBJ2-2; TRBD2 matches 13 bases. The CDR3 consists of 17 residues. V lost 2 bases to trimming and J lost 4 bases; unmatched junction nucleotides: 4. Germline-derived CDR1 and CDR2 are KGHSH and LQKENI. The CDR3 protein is CASSPWTSGSFTGELFF. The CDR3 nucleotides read TGTGCCAGCTCACCATGGACTAGCGGGAGCTTCACCGGGGAGCTGTTTTTT. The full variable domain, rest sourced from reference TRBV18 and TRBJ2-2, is NAGVMQNPRHLVRRRGQEARLRCSPMKGHSHVYWYRQLPEEGLKFMVYLQKENIIDESGMPKERFSAEFPKEGPSILRIQQVVRGDSAAYFCASSPWTSGSFTGELFFGEGSRLTVL.

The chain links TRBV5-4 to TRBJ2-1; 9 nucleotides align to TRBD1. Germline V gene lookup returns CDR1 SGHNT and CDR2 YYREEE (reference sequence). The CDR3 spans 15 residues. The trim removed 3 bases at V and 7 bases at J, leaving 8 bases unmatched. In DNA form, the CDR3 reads TGTGCCAGCAGCTCTAGACAGGGGGGGGGAAATGAGCAGTTCTTC. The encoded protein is CASSSRQGGGNEQFF. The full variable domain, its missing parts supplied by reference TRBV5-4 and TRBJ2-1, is ETGVTQSPTHLIKTRGQQVTLRCSSQSGHNTVSWYQQALGQGPQFIFQYYREEENGRGNFPPRFSGLQFPNYSSELNVNALELDDSALYLCASSSRQGGGNEQFFGPGTRLTVL.

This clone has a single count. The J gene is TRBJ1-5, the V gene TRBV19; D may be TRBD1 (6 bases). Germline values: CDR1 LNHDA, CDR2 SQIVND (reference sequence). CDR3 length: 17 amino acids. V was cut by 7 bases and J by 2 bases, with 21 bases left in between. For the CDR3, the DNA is TGTGCCAGTACCTCGAGACAGGCGGCTCCGGGCAATCAGCCCCAGCATTTT. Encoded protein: CASTSRQAAPGNQPQHF.

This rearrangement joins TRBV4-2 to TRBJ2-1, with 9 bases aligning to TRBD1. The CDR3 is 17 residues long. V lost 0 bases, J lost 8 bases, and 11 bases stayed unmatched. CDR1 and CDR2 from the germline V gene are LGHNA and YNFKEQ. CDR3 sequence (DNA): TGTGCCAGCAGCCAAGAAAGAGTAGGGACAGGGATCGATGAGCAGTTCTTC. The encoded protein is CASSQERVGTGIDEQFF.

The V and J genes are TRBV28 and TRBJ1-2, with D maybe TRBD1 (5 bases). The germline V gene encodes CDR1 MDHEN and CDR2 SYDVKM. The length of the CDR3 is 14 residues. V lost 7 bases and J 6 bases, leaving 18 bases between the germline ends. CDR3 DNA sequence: TGTGCCAGCAACCTACCCGGACAATCGGATGGCTACACCTTC. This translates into CASNLPGQSDGYTF.

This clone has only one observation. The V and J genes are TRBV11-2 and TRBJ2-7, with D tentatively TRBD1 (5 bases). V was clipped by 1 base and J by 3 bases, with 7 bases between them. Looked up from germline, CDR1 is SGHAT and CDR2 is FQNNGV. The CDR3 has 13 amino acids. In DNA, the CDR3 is TGTGCCAGCAGCTTAGGGGGCCTCTACGAGCAGTACTTC. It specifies CASSLGGLYEQYF.

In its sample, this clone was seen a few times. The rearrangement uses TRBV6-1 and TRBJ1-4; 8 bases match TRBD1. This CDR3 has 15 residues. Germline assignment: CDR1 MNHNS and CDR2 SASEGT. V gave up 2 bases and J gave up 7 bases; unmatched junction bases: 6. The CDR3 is CASSESSGGGEKLFF. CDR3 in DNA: TGTGCCAGCAGTGAATCCTCAGGGGGCGGTGAAAAACTGTTTTTT.

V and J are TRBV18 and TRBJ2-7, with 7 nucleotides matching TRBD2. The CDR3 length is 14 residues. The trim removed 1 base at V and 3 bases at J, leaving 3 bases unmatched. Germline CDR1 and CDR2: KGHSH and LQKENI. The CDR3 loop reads CASSPRAGDYEQYF. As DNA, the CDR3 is TGTGCCAGCTCACCACGGGCGGGAGACTACGAGCAGTACTTC. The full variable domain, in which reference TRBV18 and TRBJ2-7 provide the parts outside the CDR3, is NAGVMQNPRHLVRRRGQEARLRCSPMKGHSHVYWYRQLPEEGLKFMVYLQKENIIDESGMPKERFSAEFPKEGPSILRIQQVVRGDSAAYFCASSPRAGDYEQYFGPGTRLTVT.